The rows below give T cell receptor beta chains drawn from one sample of a study of T cell responses to AZD1222 COVID-19 vaccine. The table came from immunoSEQ multiplex PCR; TCRdb's copy has only in-frame clones and leaves some out. The repertoire has 150,000 to 190,000 clones, 85% to 95% of them found once; the top ten carry about 1.6%. The specimen comprised peripheral blood, sampled 28 days after the second AZD1222 dose. All receptors come from an adult who received the AZD1222 COVID-19 vaccine. Each CDR3 is given with its conserved first and last residue. Fields, in order: V gene, D gene, clone size, J gene, CDR3 DNA, CDR3 protein. The D gene is left open where the match is weak. Clone size is shown for a subset of rows, as once, few, many or a class of expanded clone.

v_gene: TRBV28
d_gene: TRBD1
abundance: .
j_gene: TRBJ2-1
CDR3nt: TGTGCCAGCAGGACAGGGGTGACACTTAATGAGCAGTTCTTC
CDR3aa: CASRTGVTLNEQFF

v_gene: TRBV7-9
d_gene: .
abundance: once
j_gene: TRBJ1-6
CDR3nt: TGTGCCAGCAGCTTAGACACCCAGAATTCACCCCTCCACTTT
CDR3aa: CASSLDTQNSPLHF

v_gene: TRBV6-5
d_gene: .
abundance: once
j_gene: TRBJ2-5
CDR3nt: TGTGCCAGCAGTTATACGGGACTGCTTCAAGAGACCCAGTACTTC
CDR3aa: CASSYTGLLQETQYF

v_gene: TRBV16
d_gene: .
abundance: .
j_gene: TRBJ1-2
CDR3nt: TGTGCCAGCAGCCCGACTCGTTCCAACTATGGCTACACCTTC
CDR3aa: CASSPTRSNYGYTF

v_gene: TRBV5-1
d_gene: .
abundance: .
j_gene: TRBJ2-7
CDR3nt: TGCGCCAGCACCCGAGTGGATTCGAGTGACCTGGAGCAGTACTTC
CDR3aa: CASTRVDSSDLEQYF

v_gene: TRBV6-2/TRBV6-3
d_gene: .
abundance: .
j_gene: TRBJ1-1
CDR3nt: TGTGCCAGCAGTTACCGGGGGGGAGGCACTGAAGCTTTCTTT
CDR3aa: CASSYRGGGTEAFF

v_gene: TRBV12-3/TRBV12-4
d_gene: .
abundance: .
j_gene: TRBJ2-7
CDR3nt: TGTGCCAGCAGCACTTTCCCCTACGAGCAGTACTTC
CDR3aa: CASSTFPYEQYF

v_gene: TRBV9
d_gene: .
abundance: .
j_gene: TRBJ1-1
CDR3nt: TGTGCCAGCAGCGGCCCGATTATCGGCACTGAAGCTTTCTTT
CDR3aa: CASSGPIIGTEAFF

v_gene: TRBV14
d_gene: .
abundance: .
j_gene: TRBJ2-2
CDR3nt: TGTGCCAGCAGCCAAGTTCGTTGGACCGGGGAGCTGTTTTTT
CDR3aa: CASSQVRWTGELFF

v_gene: TRBV6-2/TRBV6-3
d_gene: .
abundance: once
j_gene: TRBJ1-2
CDR3nt: TGTGCCAGCAGTGCCGACTTTGGCTACACCTTC
CDR3aa: CASSADFGYTF

v_gene: TRBV15
d_gene: .
abundance: few
j_gene: TRBJ1-4
CDR3nt: TGTGCCACCAGCAGAGATCAAGGGGGTGAAAAACTGTTTTTT
CDR3aa: CATSRDQGGEKLFF

v_gene: TRBV30
d_gene: .
abundance: .
j_gene: TRBJ1-1
CDR3nt: TGTGCCTTTTCCGCCTCGGGCACTGAAGCTTTCTTT
CDR3aa: CAFSASGTEAFF

v_gene: TRBV5-1
d_gene: .
abundance: once
j_gene: TRBJ1-2
CDR3nt: TGCGCCAGCAGCCCCGTAGGAGAGGGGGACTATGGCTACACCTTC
CDR3aa: CASSPVGEGDYGYTF

v_gene: TRBV2
d_gene: TRBD1
abundance: .
j_gene: TRBJ1-5
CDR3nt: TGTGCCAGCAGTATACAGGGGCTCAGCAATCAGCCCCAGCATTTT
CDR3aa: CASSIQGLSNQPQHF

v_gene: TRBV12-3/TRBV12-4
d_gene: .
abundance: .
j_gene: TRBJ1-1
CDR3nt: TGTGCCAGCAGTTTTGGGATTGAAGCTTTCTTT
CDR3aa: CASSFGIEAFF

v_gene: TRBV29-1
d_gene: .
abundance: .
j_gene: TRBJ1-1
CDR3nt: TGCAGCGACTTATACGGGAGGGGGAACACTGAAGCTTTCTTT
CDR3aa: CSDLYGRGNTEAFF